This T cell receptor (beta chain) derives from a study of T-cell reconstitution after alpha-beta-depleted transplantation in children. Study-level results: T-cell counts and diversity at one year following transplant were attributed mainly to newly produced T cells. Reported findings indicate that, about two months after transplant, alpha-beta T cells came from several hundred expanded clones, which were derived from non-depleted graft cells.

This clonotype was seen at least ten times. Its antigen is not known. Preparation of the TCRbeta library was carried out with unique molecular identifiers. MiXCR, run by TCRdb on the PCR reads, gives a single entry per CDR3 protein. This table holds about 77,000 distinct CDR3 sequences, 15% to 20% found once. This receptor was obtained from a male patient between 2 and 10 years old who had a stem cell transplant for acute lymphoblastic leukemia, so the T cells may come from the graft donor. The sample in question was PBMCs, mostly from graft donor cells, obtained 360 days after TCRalphabeta/CD19-depleted stem cell transplant.

The CDR3 sequence is CASSLTRNEAFF. The CDR3 region has the DNA TGTGCCAGCAGTTTAACCAGGAATGAAGCTTTCTTT. This chain connects TRBV12-3 or TRBV12-4 to TRBJ1-1; D not certain. CDR3 size: 12 residues. The V end was cut by 2 bases, the J end by 7 bases, with 8 bases between.